This entry lists 6 T cell receptor beta chains sequenced from one sample in a study of blood T cells in healthy people across ages. Primed by a sample-barcoded 5' primer and a J-beta primer mix, a second PCR proceeded for roughly 7 to 12 cycles. MiXCR, applied by TCRdb to the 5' RACE reads, yields one record per CDR3 protein. The repertoire holds about 930,000 distinct CDR3 sequences, with almost 30% as singletons. Separately, the same data were catalogued under a study of T cells of mothers and their children.

Sequenced sample: blood. These receptors all come from a woman in her 40s in good health.

This sequence joins TRBV5-1 and TRBJ1-2, with D hard to call. Trimming removed 0 bases from V and 2 bases from J, with 11 bases in between. There are 15 residues in the CDR3. Germline-derived CDR1 and CDR2 are SGHRS and YFSETQ. CDR3 nucleotides: TGCGCCAGCAGCTTGGGGTCCGCGGGGAACTATGGCTACACCTTC. It codes for CASSLGSAGNYGYTF.

In this sample, this clonotype turned up a few times. This rearrangement joins TRBV7-2 to TRBJ2-5; D may be TRBD2 (7 bases). CDR1 is SGHTA and CDR2 is FQGNSA in the germline V gene. This CDR3 region has 15 residues. Trimming removed 7 bases at V and 6 bases at J, with 21 bases between. The chain's CDR3 is CASNPQGGGKQTQYF. The CDR3 nucleotides read TGTGCCAGCAACCCACAAGGGGGGGGGAAGCAGACCCAGTACTTC.

Regarding this clonotype: This may be a read error, as it is one base from a much larger clone. The CDR3 loop reads CASSRAGSIDTQYF. The CDR3 nucleotides read TGTGCCAGCAGCAGGGCGGGCAGCATAGATACGCAGTATTTT. This rearrangement joins TRBV7-2 to TRBJ2-3; tentative D call: TRBD2 (5 bases). CDR3 length: 14 amino acids. Germline loops: CDR1 SGHTA, CDR2 FQGNSA.

The chain carries TRBV27 and TRBJ2-7; D is tentatively TRBD1 or TRBD2 (5 bases each). The CDR3 is made up of 15 amino acids. Germline values: CDR1 MNHEY, CDR2 SMNVEV (reference sequence). Trimming took 5 bases from V and 0 from J, leaving 14 bases between them. DNA of the CDR3: TGTGCCAGCAGTATAGCCGGGACGTCCTCCTACGAGCAGTACTTC. Translating gives CASSIAGTSSYEQYF.

This clonotype was observed a few times. This rearrangement joins TRBV25-1 to TRBJ1-2; D is unresolved. V dropped 3 bases and J dropped 2 bases, with 7 bases sitting between them. Germline V lookup: CDR1 MGHDK, CDR2 SYGVNS. The length of the CDR3 is 13 residues. The CDR3 coding sequence is TGTGCCAGCAGTGACAGATCGAACTATGGCTACACCTTC. Translation gives CASSDRSNYGYTF.

The chain couples TRBV14 to TRBJ1-1; D is unresolved. CDR1 is SGHDN, CDR2 FVKESK, per germline. This CDR3 spans 13 amino acids. Trimming removed 5 bases at V and 3 bases at J, with 10 bases between. CDR3 DNA: TGTGCCAGCAGCTCGACGACTTACACTGAAGCTTTCTTT. Amino acid sequence: CASSSTTYTEAFF.